This paragraph covers one TCR beta chain sequence. The CDR3 length is 18 residues. Trimming at V came to 1 base and at J to 1 base, leaving 8 bases not matched to a gene. Germline V CDR1 and CDR2: KGHSH, LQKENI. The data belong to a study of blood T cell repertoires in COVID-19. Study details: In each case, the material was cDNA or gDNA derived from T cells, B-cell-depleted T cells, or PBMCs.

Sequencing was performed with immunoSEQ multiplex PCR; in TCRdb, only in-frame clones are kept and a portion is missing. This table holds a few hundred thousand clones, around 90% found once. Self-reported history from a screening survey and questionnaire set each donor's cohort. A PCR-confirmed or clinician-diagnosed COVID-19 case had contacted exposed participants within 2 weeks of entry. The sample taken for sequencing was PBMCs or T cells enriched from blood (not recorded which). This sequence originates from a middle-aged woman who had been exposed to COVID-19. The chain couples TRBV18 to TRBJ2-2; 8 nucleotides line up with TRBD1. CDR3: CASSPRQGASLNTGELFF. The CDR3 nucleotides read TGTGCCAGCTCACCACGCCAGGGGGCTTCATTGAACACCGGGGAGCTGTTTTTT.